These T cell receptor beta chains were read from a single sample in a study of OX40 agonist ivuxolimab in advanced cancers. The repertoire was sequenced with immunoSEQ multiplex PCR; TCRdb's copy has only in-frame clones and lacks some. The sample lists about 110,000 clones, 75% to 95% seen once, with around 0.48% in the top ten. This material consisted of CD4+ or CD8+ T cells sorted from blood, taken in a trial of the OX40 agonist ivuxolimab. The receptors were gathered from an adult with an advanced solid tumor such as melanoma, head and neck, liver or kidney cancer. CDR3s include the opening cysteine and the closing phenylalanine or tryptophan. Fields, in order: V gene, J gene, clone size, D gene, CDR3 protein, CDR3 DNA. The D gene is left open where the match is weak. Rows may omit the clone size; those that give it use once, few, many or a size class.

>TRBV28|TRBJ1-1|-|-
CASSLLAARRGTEAFF
TGTGCCAGCAGTTTATTGGCGGCTCGGAGGGGCACTGAAGCTTTCTTT
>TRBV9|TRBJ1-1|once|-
CASSAQQAPTEAFF
TGTGCCAGCAGCGCCCAACAGGCTCCCACTGAAGCTTTCTTT
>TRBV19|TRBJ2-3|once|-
CASSLGDFANTQYF
TGTGCCAGTAGTTTAGGAGACTTTGCGAATACGCAGTATTTT
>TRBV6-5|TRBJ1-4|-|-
CASRDHPNEKLFF
TGTGCCAGCAGGGACCACCCGAATGAAAAACTGTTTTTT
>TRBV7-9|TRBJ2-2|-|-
CASTPSANTGELFF
TGTGCCAGCACCCCCTCGGCGAACACCGGGGAGCTGTTTTTT
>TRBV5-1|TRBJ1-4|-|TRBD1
CASSSGGSNEKLFF
TGCGCCAGCAGTTCAGGGGGATCCAATGAAAAACTGTTTTTT
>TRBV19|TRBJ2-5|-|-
CASSIGGQQETQYF
TGTGCCAGTAGTATAGGTGGACAGCAAGAGACCCAGTACTTC
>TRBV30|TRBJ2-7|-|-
CAWSAIPRAYEQYF
TGTGCCTGGAGTGCTATCCCGCGCGCCTACGAGCAGTACTTC
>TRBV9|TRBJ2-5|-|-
CASSAEGRGAGTQYF
TGTGCCAGCAGCGCAGAAGGCAGGGGCGCGGGGACCCAGTACTTC
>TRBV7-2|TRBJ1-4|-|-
CASSAPGGLNEKLFF
TGTGCCAGCAGCGCGCCCGGGGGGCTTAATGAAAAACTGTTTTTT
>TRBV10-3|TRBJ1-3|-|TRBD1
CAISGQASSGNTIYF
TGTGCCATCAGCGGACAGGCAAGCTCTGGAAACACCATATATTTT
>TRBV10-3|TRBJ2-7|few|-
CAIRTASGNEQYF
TGTGCCATAAGGACAGCGAGTGGGAACGAGCAGTACTTC
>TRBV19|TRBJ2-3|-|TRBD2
CASSPGERGDLTDTQYF
TGTGCCAGTAGCCCCGGGGAGCGGGGGGACCTCACAGATACGCAGTATTTT
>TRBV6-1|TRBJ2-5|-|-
CASRGQGEGTQYF
TGTGCCAGCAGGGGGCAGGGGGAGGGGACCCAGTACTTC
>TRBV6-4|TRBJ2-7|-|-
CASRYRQGYSYEQYF
TGTGCCAGCAGGTATAGGCAGGGGTACTCCTACGAGCAGTACTTC
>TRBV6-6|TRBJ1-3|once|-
CASSSQGSGNTIYF
TGTGCCAGCAGCTCACAAGGCTCTGGAAACACCATATATTTT
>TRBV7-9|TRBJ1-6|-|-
CASSLAQASNSPLHF
TGTGCCAGCAGCTTAGCACAGGCCTCCAATTCACCCCTCCACTTT
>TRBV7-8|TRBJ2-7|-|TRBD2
CASSLAVSGGVYEQYF
TGTGCCAGCAGCTTAGCGGTCAGCGGGGGTGTATACGAGCAGTACTTC
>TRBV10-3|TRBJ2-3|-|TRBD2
CAIRGLGNTDTQYF
TGTGCCATCAGAGGACTAGGGAACACAGATACGCAGTATTTT
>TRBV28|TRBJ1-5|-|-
CASSLLQDNQPQHF
TGTGCCAGCAGTTTATTACAGGACAATCAGCCCCAGCATTTT
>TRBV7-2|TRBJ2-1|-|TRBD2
CASSYMPGGGINEQFF
TGTGCCAGCAGCTATATGCCGGGGGGAGGGATCAATGAGCAGTTCTTC
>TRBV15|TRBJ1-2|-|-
CATSRRLRDPGYTF
TGTGCCACCAGCAGAAGGTTGCGGGATCCTGGCTACACCTTC
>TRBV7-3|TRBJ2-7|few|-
CASSSDGTSYEQYF
TGTGCCAGCAGCTCTGACGGGACCTCCTACGAGCAGTACTTC
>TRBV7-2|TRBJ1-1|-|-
CASSFGGHQNTEAFF
TGTGCCAGCAGCTTTGGGGGACATCAGAACACTGAAGCTTTCTTT
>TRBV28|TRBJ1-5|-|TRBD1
CASRPGGASADQPQHF
TGTGCCAGCAGGCCAGGGGGGGCATCGGCGGATCAGCCCCAGCATTTT
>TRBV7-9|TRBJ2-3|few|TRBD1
CASSFGDRYTDTQYF
TGTGCCAGCAGCTTTGGGGACAGGTACACAGATACGCAGTATTTT
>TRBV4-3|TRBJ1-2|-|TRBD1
CASSPGDSHYGYTF
TGCGCCAGCAGCCCCGGGGACAGCCACTATGGCTACACCTTC
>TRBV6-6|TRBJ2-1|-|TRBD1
CASSEGQGSNEQFF
TGTGCCAGCAGCGAAGGACAGGGTTCAAATGAGCAGTTCTTC
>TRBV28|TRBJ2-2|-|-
CASIGQGTTGELFF
TGTGCCAGCATAGGCCAGGGGACGACCGGGGAGCTGTTTTTT
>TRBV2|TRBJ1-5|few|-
CASRGDGNQPQHF
TGTGCCAGCAGGGGGGACGGCAATCAGCCCCAGCATTTT
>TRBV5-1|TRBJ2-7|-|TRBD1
CASSYGQGAGYEQYF
TGCGCCAGCAGCTACGGACAGGGGGCAGGGTACGAGCAGTACTTC
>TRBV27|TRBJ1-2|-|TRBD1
CASSLTGTRYGYTF
TGTGCCAGCAGTTTGACAGGGACAAGGTATGGCTACACCTTC
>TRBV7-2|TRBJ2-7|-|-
CASSYTEVRTYEQYF
TGTGCCAGCAGCTACACCGAGGTCAGGACCTACGAGCAGTACTTC
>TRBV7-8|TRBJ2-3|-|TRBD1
CASSSGQGLSTDTQYF
TGTGCCAGCAGCTCCGGACAGGGGCTTAGCACAGATACGCAGTATTTT
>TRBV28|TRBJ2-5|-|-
CASNGGAGETQYF
TGTGCCAGCAATGGGGGGGCGGGAGAGACCCAGTACTTC
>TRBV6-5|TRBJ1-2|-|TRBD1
CASRGQVAGYTF
TGTGCCAGCAGAGGACAGGTTGCTGGCTACACCTTC
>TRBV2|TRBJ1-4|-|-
CASRVMGPTNEKLFF
TGTGCCAGCAGAGTAATGGGTCCAACTAATGAAAAACTGTTTTTT
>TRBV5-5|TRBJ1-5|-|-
CASSPGISNQPQHF
TGTGCCAGCAGCCCCGGGATAAGCAATCAGCCCCAGCATTTT
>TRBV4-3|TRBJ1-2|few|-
CASSRLTDYYGYTF
TGCGCCAGCAGCCGTCTCACGGATTACTATGGCTACACCTTC
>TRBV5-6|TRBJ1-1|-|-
CASSWGQNTEAFF
TGTGCCAGCAGCTGGGGACAGAACACTGAAGCTTTCTTT